Listed below are T cell receptor beta chains from one sample, sequenced in a study of T cells after yellow fever vaccination. MiXCR, applied by TCRdb to the 5' RACE reads, yields one record per CDR3 protein. The sample has 95,000 to 150,000 distinct CDR3 sequences; roughly 8.2% are singletons. The source material was CD8+ T cells sorted from PBMCs, sampled on the day of the yellow fever booster vaccination. These receptors were taken from a man younger than 35 who received the YFV17D yellow fever vaccine. Both conserved end residues are part of each CDR3. A D gene is named only where the DNA matches it firmly. The size entry is marked missing in some rows and otherwise reads once, few, many or a size class.

TRBJ2-5,few,15,TRBV5-5,.,CASSLRGGLGETQYF,TGTGCCAGCAGCTTAAGGGGGGGCCTGGGAGAGACCCAGTACTTC
TRBJ2-2,few,16,TRBV7-3,.,CASSLFILWGARELFF,TGTGCCAGCAGCTTATTTATCTTATGGGGGGCCCGGGAGCTGTTTTTT
TRBJ2-3,.,13,TRBV27,.,CASSGGHTDTQYF,TGTGCCAGCAGCGGGGGGCACACAGATACGCAGTATTTT
TRBJ2-7,.,13,TRBV7-9,.,CASRSPQGYEQYF,TGTGCCAGCAGGAGCCCGCAGGGTTACGAGCAGTACTTC
TRBJ1-5,.,12,TRBV28,.,CASSPPRGPQHF,TGTGCCAGCAGTCCCCCCCGGGGGCCCCAGCATTTT
TRBJ2-1,.,16,TRBV6-2/TRBV6-3,.,CASSYYSLSPYNEQFF,TGTGCCAGCAGTTACTATAGTTTATCCCCCTACAATGAGCAGTTCTTC
TRBJ1-6,few,15,TRBV12-3/TRBV12-4,.,CASGPSGRGNSPLHF,TGTGCCAGCGGACCCTCGGGACGGGGAAATTCACCCCTCCACTTT
TRBJ2-3,few,15,TRBV5-8,.,CASSQGYLSTDTQYF,TGTGCCAGCAGCCAGGGGTACCTTAGCACAGATACGCAGTATTTT
TRBJ2-3,.,13,TRBV27,.,CATQIEGTDTQYF,TGTGCCACCCAAATAGAGGGCACAGATACGCAGTATTTT
TRBJ1-1,.,16,TRBV12-3/TRBV12-4,TRBD1,CASSLPGQGVNTEAFF,TGTGCCAGCAGTTTACCTGGACAGGGAGTGAACACTGAAGCTTTCTTT
TRBJ2-5,few,9,TRBV20-1,.,CSAQETQYF,TGCAGTGCTCAAGAGACCCAGTACTTC
TRBJ1-5,.,15,TRBV20-1,TRBD1,CSARVGQGGNQPQHF,TGCAGTGCTAGAGTCGGACAGGGCGGGAATCAGCCCCAGCATTTT
TRBJ2-1,.,16,TRBV3-1,.,CASSQRTSGPHNEQFF,TGTGCCAGCAGCCAAAGAACGAGCGGGCCCCACAATGAGCAGTTCTTC